This TCR beta chain is drawn from a study of glioma-infiltrating T cells after dendritic cell vaccination listed by TCRdb under 2016. About the investigation overall: The cohort comprised around 15 glioblastoma patients from Phase I and II dendritic cell vaccination trials, 9 newly diagnosed and 6 with recurrent disease. In glioblastoma patients vaccinated with dendritic cells, deep sequencing of TCR beta CDR3 regions served to measure tumor-infiltrating lymphocyte content and to compare repertoires between tumor and blood. Each patient got three intradermal injections of the dendritic cell vaccine, spaced at biweekly intervals, in the arm below the axilla. Autologous tumor lysate-pulsed dendritic cell vaccination was administered to the patients between the early 2000s and the early 2010s. Survival after dendritic cell vaccination was correlated with TCR sequencing metrics, including TIL content and tumor-blood repertoire overlap. To make the vaccine, monocyte-derived dendritic cells were cultured for approximately 7 days with IL-4 and GM-CSF and then pulsed overnight with autologous tumor lysate. Broad study findings and their caveats: The cohort was small and heterogeneous, only a few patients had full blood and tumor sets, and even fewer had initial-recurrent tumor pairs. Higher estimated pretreatment TIL content predicted longer time to progression and overall survival after dendritic cell vaccination. No direct relationship between TCR clonality and survival was found, suggesting that a diverse polyclonal response may matter. The three-group TCR overlap response model was described as speculative and requiring prospective validation.

The immunoSEQ assay amplified TCRB CDR3 regions from approximately 2 micrograms of genomic DNA, or from all available DNA when less than that amount was available. Multiplex PCR used 60 forward primers for TCR V beta segments and 13 reverse primers for J beta segments. To estimate reads per starting template, synthetic control templates were spiked into each sample at limiting dilution. The Illumina HiSeq System generated 87 bp sequencing reads. Turning to the authors' computational methods: PCR and sequencing errors were removed by a nearest neighbor algorithm that merged closely related sequences. TCR overlap was defined as the percentage of unique tumor TCR beta sequences that were also found in the peripheral blood of the same patient. TCRdb retrieved this table from immuneACCESS and kept in-frame rearrangements only. Not all clones are present; in checked studies, unresolved V genes account for under half, and no reason is known for the remainder. That table furnishes V, J and clone size, whereas the DNA furnished D and trimming. The sample table records over 75,000 clones; approximately 75% of these occur just once. Of the sample, 2.1% is held by the ten largest clones.

Of note for this clone: Its antigen is not yet known. No base qualities exist here, and no much larger clone lies one base off it.

The time point label, as the study defines it: after dendritic cell vaccination, including at tumor progression/relapse. Selection of patients required sufficient residual fresh-frozen tumor tissue and over two years of available survival data. An isocitrate dehydrogenase mutation was not carried by any of the glioblastoma patients, although molecular status was otherwise variable. PBMC were collected before vaccination, two weeks after the third vaccination, and at tumor progression when it occurred. The Qiagen DNeasy Blood extraction Kit was used to extract genomic DNA. V is shortened by 6 bases, J by 2 bases, and the region joining them spans 17 bases. Based on the germline V gene, the CDR1 and CDR2 sequences are SNHLY and FYNNEI. The CDR3 covers 16 residues, taking in both the cysteine and the phenylalanine. The read is trimmed to its CDR3 DNA, 48 bases read in frame from base 1.

This receptor was taken from a human donor with glioblastoma. Sequencing used blood, obtained after dendritic cell vaccination. The V and J segments used are TRBV2 and TRBJ1-5; the D gene cannot be resolved reliably. This receptor carries the CDR3 CASRGSGSTGNQPQHF. The nucleotides read TGTGCCAGCAGGGGTTCTGGGAGTACGGGCAATCAGCCCCAGCATTTT.